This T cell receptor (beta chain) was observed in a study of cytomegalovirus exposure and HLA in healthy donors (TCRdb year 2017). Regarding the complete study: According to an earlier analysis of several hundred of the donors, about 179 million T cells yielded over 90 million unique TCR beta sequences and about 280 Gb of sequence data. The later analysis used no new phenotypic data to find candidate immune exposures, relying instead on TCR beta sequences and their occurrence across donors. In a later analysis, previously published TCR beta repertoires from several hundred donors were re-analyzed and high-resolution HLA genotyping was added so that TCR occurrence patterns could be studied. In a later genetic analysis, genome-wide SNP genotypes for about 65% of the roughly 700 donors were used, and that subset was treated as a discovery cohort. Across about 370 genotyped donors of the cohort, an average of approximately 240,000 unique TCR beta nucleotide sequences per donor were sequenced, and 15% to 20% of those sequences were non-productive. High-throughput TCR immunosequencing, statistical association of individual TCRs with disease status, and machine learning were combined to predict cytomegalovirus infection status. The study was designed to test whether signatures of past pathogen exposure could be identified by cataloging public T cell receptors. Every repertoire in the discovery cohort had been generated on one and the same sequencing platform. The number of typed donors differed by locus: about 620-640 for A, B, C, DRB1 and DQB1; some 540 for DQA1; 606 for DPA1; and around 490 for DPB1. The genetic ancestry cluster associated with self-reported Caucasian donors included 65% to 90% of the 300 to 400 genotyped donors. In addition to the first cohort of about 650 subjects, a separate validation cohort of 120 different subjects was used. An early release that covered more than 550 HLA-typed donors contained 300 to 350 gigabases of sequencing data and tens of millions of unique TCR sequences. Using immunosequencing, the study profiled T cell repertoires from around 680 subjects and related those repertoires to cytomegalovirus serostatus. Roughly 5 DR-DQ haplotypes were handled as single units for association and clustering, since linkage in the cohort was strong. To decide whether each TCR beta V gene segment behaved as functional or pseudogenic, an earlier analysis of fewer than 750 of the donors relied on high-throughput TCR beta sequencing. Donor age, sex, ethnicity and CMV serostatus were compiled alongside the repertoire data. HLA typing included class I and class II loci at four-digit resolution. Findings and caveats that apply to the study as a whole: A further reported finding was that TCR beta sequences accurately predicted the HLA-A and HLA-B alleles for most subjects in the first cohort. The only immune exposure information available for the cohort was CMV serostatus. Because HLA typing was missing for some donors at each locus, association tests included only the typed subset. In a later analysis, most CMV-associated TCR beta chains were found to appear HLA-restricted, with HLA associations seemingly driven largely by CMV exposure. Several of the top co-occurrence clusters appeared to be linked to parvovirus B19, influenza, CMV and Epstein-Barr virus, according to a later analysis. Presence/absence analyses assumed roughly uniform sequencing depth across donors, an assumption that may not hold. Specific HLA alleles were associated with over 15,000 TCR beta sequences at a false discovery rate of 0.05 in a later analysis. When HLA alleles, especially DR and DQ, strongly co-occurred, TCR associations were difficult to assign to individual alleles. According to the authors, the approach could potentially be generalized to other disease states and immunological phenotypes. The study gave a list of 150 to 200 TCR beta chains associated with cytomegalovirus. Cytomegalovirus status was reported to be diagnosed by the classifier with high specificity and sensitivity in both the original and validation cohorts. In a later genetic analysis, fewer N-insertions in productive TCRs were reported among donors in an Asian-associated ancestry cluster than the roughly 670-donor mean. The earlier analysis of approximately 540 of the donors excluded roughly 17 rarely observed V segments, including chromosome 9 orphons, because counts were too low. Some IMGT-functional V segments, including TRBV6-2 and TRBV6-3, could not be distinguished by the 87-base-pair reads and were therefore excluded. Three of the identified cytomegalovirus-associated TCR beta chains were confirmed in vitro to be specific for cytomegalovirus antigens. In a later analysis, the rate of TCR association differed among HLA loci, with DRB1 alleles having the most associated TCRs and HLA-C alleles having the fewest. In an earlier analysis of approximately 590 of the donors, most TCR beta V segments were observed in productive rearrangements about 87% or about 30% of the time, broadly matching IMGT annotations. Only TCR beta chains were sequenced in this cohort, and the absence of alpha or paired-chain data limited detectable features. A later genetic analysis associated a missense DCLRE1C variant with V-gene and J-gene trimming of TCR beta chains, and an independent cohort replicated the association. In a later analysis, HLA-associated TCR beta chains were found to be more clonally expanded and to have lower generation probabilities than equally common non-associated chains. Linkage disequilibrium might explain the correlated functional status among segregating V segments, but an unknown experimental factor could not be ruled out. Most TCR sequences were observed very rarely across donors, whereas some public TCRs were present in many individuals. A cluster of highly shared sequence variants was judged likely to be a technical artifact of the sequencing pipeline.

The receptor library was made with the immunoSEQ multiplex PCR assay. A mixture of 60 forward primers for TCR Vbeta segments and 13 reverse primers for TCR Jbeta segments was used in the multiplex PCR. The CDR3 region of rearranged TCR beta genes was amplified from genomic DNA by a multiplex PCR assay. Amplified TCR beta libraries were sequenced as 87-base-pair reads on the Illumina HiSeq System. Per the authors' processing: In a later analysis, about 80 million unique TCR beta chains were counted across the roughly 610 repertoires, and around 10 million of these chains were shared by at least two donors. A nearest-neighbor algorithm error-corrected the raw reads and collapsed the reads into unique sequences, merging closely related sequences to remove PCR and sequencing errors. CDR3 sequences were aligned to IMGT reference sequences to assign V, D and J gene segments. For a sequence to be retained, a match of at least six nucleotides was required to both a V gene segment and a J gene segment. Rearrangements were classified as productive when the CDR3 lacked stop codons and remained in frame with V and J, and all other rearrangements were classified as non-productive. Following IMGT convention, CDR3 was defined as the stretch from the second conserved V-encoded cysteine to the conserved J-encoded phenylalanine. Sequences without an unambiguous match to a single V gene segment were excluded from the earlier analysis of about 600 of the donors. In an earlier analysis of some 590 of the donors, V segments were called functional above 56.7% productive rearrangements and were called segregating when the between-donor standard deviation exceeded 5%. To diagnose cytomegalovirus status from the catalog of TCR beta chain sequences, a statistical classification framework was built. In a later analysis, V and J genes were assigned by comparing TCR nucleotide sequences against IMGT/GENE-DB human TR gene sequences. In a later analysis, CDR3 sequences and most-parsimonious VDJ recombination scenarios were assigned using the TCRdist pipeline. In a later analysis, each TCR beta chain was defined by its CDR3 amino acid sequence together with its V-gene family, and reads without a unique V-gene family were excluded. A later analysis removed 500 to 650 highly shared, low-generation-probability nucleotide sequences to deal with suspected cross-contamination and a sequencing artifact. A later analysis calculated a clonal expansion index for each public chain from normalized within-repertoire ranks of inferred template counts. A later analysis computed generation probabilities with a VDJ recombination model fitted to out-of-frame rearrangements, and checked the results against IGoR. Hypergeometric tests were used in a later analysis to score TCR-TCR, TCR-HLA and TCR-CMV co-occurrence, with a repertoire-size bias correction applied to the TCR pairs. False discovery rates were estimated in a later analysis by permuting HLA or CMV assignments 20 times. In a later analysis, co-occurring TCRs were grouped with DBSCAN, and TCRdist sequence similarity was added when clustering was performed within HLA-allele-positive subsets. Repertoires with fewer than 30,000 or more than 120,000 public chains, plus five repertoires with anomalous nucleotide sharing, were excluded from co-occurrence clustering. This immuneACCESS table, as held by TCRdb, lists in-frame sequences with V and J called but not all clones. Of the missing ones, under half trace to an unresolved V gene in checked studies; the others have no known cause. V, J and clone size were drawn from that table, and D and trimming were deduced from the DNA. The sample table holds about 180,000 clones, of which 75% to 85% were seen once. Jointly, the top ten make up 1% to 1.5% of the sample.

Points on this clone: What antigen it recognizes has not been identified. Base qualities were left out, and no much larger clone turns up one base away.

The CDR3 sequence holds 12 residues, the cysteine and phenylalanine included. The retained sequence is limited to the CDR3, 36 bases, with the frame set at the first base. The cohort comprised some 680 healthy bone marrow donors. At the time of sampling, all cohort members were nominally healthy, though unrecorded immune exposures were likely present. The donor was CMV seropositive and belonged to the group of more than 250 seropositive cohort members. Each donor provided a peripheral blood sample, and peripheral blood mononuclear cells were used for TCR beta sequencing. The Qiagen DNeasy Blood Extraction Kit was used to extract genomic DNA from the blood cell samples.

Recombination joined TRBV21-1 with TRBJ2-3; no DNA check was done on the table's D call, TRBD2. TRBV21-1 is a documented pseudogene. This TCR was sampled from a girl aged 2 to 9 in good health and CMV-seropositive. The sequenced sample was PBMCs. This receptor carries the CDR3 CASSSYTDTQYF. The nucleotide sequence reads TGTGCCAGCAGCAGTTACACAGATACGCAGTATTTT.